The 8 T cell receptor beta chains listed next were all sequenced from one sample in a study of response to subunit inactivated influenza vaccine. Using its own MiXCR run on the RT-PCR reads, TCRdb lists one record per CDR3 protein. The data contain hundreds of thousands of distinct CDR3 sequences, around 25% of them seen just once; the ten biggest clones take up approximately 1.9%. Sample: CD4+ T cells sorted from PBMCs, taken about 5 days after vaccination. These receptors were obtained from a man aged 50 or older who received an inactivated influenza vaccine.

The table lists this clonotype with a few counts. This chain links TRBV20-1 with TRBJ2-5; 13 positions match TRBD2. Trimming removed 4 bases from V and 1 base from J; junction bases left unmatched: 3. This CDR3 is built from 15 residues. Germline V gene lookup returns CDR1 DFQATT and CDR2 SNEGSKA (reference sequence). The CDR3 loop reads CSAMRTSGGQETQYF. DNA for the CDR3: TGCAGTGCTATGCGGACTAGCGGGGGCCAAGAGACCCAGTACTTC.

CDR3 loop: CASRPPGQEYNEQFF. CDR3 nucleotide sequence: TGCGCCAGCAGGCCTCCGGGACAGGAATACAATGAGCAGTTCTTC. The gene calls are TRBV5-1 and TRBJ2-1; 8 bases align to TRBD1. There are 15 residues in the CDR3. The germline gives CDR1 SGHRS, CDR2 YFSETQ. Trimming took 5 bases from V and 4 from J; bases not matched to a gene: 8.

The chain uses TRBV20-1 and TRBJ2-5; 12 bases line up with TRBD2. Unmatched junction bases numbered 8, after V lost 0 bases and J lost 9 bases. The CDR3 has 15 residues. The V gene's germline CDR1 is DFQATT and CDR2 SNEGSKA (reference sequence). CDR3 amino acids: CSARDEGLAGIPQYF. The DNA of the CDR3 is TGCAGTGCTAGAGATGAGGGACTAGCGGGTATACCCCAGTACTTC.

This clonotype has more than one count but fewer than ten. This chain connects TRBV12-3 or TRBV12-4 to TRBJ2-5, with D uncertain. V was clipped by 6 bases and J by 1 base, with 15 bases between them. This CDR3 is built from 15 residues. The CDR3 region is CASSPQTPSQETQYF. As DNA, the CDR3 is TGTGCCAGCAGCCCACAGACCCCATCCCAAGAGACCCAGTACTTC.

The CDR3 protein is CAISAGVKETQYF. CDR3 DNA: TGTGCCATCAGTGCAGGGGTCAAAGAGACCCAGTACTTC. The chain employs TRBV10-3 and TRBJ2-5; weak D call: TRBD1 (6 bases). The CDR3 totals 13 residues. The V and J ends lost 4 bases and 3 bases respectively, with 9 bases between them. The germline V gene encodes CDR1 ENHRY and CDR2 SYGVKD.

This clonotype was seen more than once but under ten times. The rearrangement uses TRBV12-3 or TRBV12-4 and TRBJ1-1; D is perhaps TRBD1 (6 bases). The CDR3 extends over 13 amino acids. V was clipped by 5 bases and J by 2 bases, with 9 bases between them. The CDR3 bases are TGTGCCAGCAGTCTGGGACACAACACTGAAGCTTTCTTT. Residues: CASSLGHNTEAFF.

This clonotype was observed at least ten times. The V and J genes are TRBV28 and TRBJ1-2, with TRBD1 matching 7 bases. CDR3 size: 13 residues. The trim removed 5 bases at V and 2 bases at J, leaving 2 bases unmatched. Germline V CDR1 and CDR2: MDHEN, SYDVKM. For the CDR3, the DNA is TGTGCCAGCAGTCGACAGGGAAACTATGGCTACACCTTC. This translates into CASSRQGNYGYTF.

This clonotype turned up a few times. This chain links TRBV11-3 with TRBJ2-1; 8 bases map to TRBD2. In germline, CDR1 is SGHNT, CDR2 YENEEA. There are 15 residues in the CDR3. The V and J ends lost 1 base and 9 bases, in that order; junction bases with no gene match: 8. CDR3 amino acids: CASSLVPAGDSEQFF. CDR3 nucleotides: TGTGCCAGCAGCTTAGTCCCAGCGGGAGATAGTGAGCAGTTCTTC.